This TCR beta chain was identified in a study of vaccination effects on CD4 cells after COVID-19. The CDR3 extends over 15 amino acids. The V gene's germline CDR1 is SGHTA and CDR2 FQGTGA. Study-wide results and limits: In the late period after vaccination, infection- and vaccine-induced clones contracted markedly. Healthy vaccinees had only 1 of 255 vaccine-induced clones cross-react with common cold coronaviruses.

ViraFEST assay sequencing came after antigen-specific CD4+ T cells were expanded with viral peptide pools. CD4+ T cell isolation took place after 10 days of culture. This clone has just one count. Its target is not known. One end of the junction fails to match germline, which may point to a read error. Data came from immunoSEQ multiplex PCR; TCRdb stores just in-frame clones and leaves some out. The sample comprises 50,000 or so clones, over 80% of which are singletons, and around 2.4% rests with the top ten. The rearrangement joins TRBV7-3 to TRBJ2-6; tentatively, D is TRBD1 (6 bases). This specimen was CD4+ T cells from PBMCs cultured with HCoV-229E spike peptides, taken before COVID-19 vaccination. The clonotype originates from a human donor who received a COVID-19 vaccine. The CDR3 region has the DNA TGTGCCAGCAGCATAACAGGGACTGGGGCCAACGTCCTGACTTTC. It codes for CASSITGTGANVLTF. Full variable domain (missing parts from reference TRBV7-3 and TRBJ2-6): GAGVSQTPSNKVTEKGKYVELRCDPISGHTALYWYRQSLGQGPEFLIYFQGTGAADDSGLPNDRFFAVRPEGSVSTLKIQRTERGDSAVYLCASSITGTGANVLTFGAGSRLTVL.